These 32 T cell receptor delta chains share one sample of origin, sequenced in a study of Vδ1+ human thymocytes. Overall study results and limits: In the thymus, TRG and TRD repertoires looked highly polyclonal with Gaussian CDR3 lengths.

The template was reverse-transcribed extracted RNA. The CDR3 regions were amplified by multiplex PCR from V-gene primers to a constant-region primer. TCRdb re-processed the multiplex PCR reads using CATT. The sample lists about 75,000 delta-chain clones, around 30% occurring once. Their specific antigens are unknown. The sequencing input was Vdelta1+ gamma-delta thymocytes from the thymus. Subset indicated: FACS-sorted CD3+ TCRalphabeta- TCRVdelta1+ TCRVdelta2- thymocytes. Every receptor here comes from a boy in the first two years of life who had congenital heart surgery.

A word on this clone: The junction departs from the called germline gene at one end, perhaps through a read error. The sample has other DNA sequences that encode this CDR3 too. The V gene is TRDV2, the J gene TRDJ1; TRDD3 matches 8 bases. This CDR3 contains 19 residues. Germline V gene data show CDR1 as GEAIGNYY and CDR2 as EKD. The CDR3 nucleotides read TGTGCCTGCGACAAAGAGCGAACCAGGGGATACAAGTACACCGATAAACTCATCTTT. This gives the protein CACDKERTRGYKYTDKLIF.

The V gene is TRDV1, the J gene TRDJ1, with 7 bases matching TRDD3. The germline V gene encodes CDR1 TSWWSYY and CDR2 QGS. V gave up 5 bases and J gave up 0 bases; unmatched junction bases: 27. The CDR3 covers 22 residues. CDR3 residues: CALGTQYPLRLTGEGNTDKLIF. DNA for the CDR3: TGTGCTCTTGGGACCCAATACCCCCTTCGGTTGACTGGGGAAGGGAACACCGATAAACTCATCTTT.

The J gene is TRDJ1, the V gene TRDV1, with D unclear. Trimming shortened V by 0 bases and J by 0 bases, and 26 bases separated the two germline ends. The germline gives CDR1 TSWWSYY, CDR2 QGS. The CDR3 runs 21 residues. CDR3 residues: CALGELRRASGLAVYTDKLIF. CDR3 bases: TGTGCTCTTGGGGAACTCCGTCGCGCCTCGGGGTTGGCGGTTTACACCGATAAACTCATCTTT.

The chain has TRDV1 and TRDJ1, with 11 positions matching TRDD3. Germline-derived CDR1 and CDR2 are TSWWSYY and QGS. After removal of 0 bases from V and 1 base from J, the junction contained 10 bases not matched to a gene. The CDR3 consists of 19 residues. CDR3 in DNA: TGTGCTCTTGGGGAACTGCGGCTGGGGGATACCGACTCCACCGATAAACTCATCTTT. Translated, it gives CALGELRLGDTDSTDKLIF.

The gene calls are TRDV1 and TRDJ1; 11 bases agree with TRDD3. Germline lookup yields CDR1 TSWWSYY and CDR2 QGS. V lost 3 bases and J lost 7; bases outside the gene matches: 16. This CDR3 has 18 residues. The CDR3 spells CALGERYAALGDTSKLIF. The CDR3 DNA is TGTGCTCTTGGGGAGAGATACGCTGCCCTGGGGGATACAAGTAAACTCATCTTT.

This clone has more than one count but fewer than ten. The sample contains more than one DNA sequence encoding this CDR3. This chain uses TRDV1 with TRDJ1; TRDD3 matches 9 bases. The V and J ends lost 3 bases and 3 bases, in that order; junction bases with no gene match: 26. Germline loops: CDR1 TSWWSYY, CDR2 QGS. The CDR3 covers 22 residues. The CDR3 nucleotides read TGTGCTCTTGGGGAGCTGTTTGGCGGGGGGATACTCGCCACTAACGCCCCCGATAAACTCATCTTT. It codes for CALGELFGGGILATNAPDKLIF.

The rearrangement uses TRDV1 and TRDJ1, with TRDD3 identical over 11 bases. The germline gives CDR1 TSWWSYY, CDR2 QGS. V was clipped by 1 base and J by 0 bases; unmatched bases: 22. The CDR3 has 23 amino acids. The CDR3 DNA follows: TGTGCTCTTGGGGAACCGGCCTTCCTACCCTTCCTACTGGGGGATAACAACACCGATAAACTCATCTTT. Its protein is CALGEPAFLPFLLGDNNTDKLIF.

This clone occurred a few times. This sample also contains other DNA sequences that code for the same CDR3. The chain recombines TRDV1 with TRDJ1, with TRDD3 identical over 13 bases. The length of the CDR3 is 15 residues. Per germline, CDR1 TSWWSYY and CDR2 QGS. V dropped 4 bases and J dropped 5; count of bases not matched to a gene: 4. DNA of the CDR3: TGTGCTCTTGGGGCAGTACTGGGGGATACGGATAAACTCATCTTT. Translating it yields CALGAVLGDTDKLIF.

This clone was seen a few times. This chain connects TRDV1 to TRDJ1, with D unresolved. Trimming took off 2 bases at V and 0 bases at J, with 10 bases between the two ends. Germline V gene sequence: CDR1 TSWWSYY, CDR2 QGS. The CDR3 contains 15 residues. CDR3 loop: CALGEGPGNTDKLIF. CDR3 coding DNA: TGTGCTCTTGGGGAAGGGCCCGGAAACACCGATAAACTCATCTTT.

The V and J genes are TRDV1 and TRDJ1; 8 bases map to TRDD3. Germline CDR1 and CDR2: TSWWSYY and QGS. The CDR3 loop spans 21 amino acids. J was trimmed by 0 bases and V by 3 bases; bases with no gene match: 21. The CDR3 loop is CALGDPPPRTGGPTHTDKLIF. CDR3 nucleotides: TGTGCTCTTGGGGACCCGCCTCCGCGTACTGGGGGCCCTACTCACACCGATAAACTCATCTTT.

The rearrangement joins TRDV1 to TRDJ1; 10 positions agree with TRDD3. Germline CDR1 is TSWWSYY and CDR2 is QGS. V shed 0 bases and J 6 bases; nucleotides not matched to a gene: 22. The CDR3 spans 21 residues. CDR3 protein: CALGELCPTSPETGGCHKLIF. The CDR3 DNA is TGTGCTCTTGGGGAACTGTGTCCTACGTCCCCTGAAACTGGGGGATGTCATAAACTCATCTTT.

V usage is TRDV1 and J usage is TRDJ1; 7 nucleotides agree with TRDD3. From germline, CDR1 is TSWWSYY and CDR2 QGS. J was trimmed by 0 bases and V by 1 base; bases with no gene match: 8. The CDR3 loop spans 17 amino acids. CDR3 in amino acids: CALGERLRIRHTDKLIF. CDR3 bases: TGTGCTCTTGGGGAACGCTTGAGGATACGGCACACCGATAAACTCATCTTT.

This chain uses TRDV1 with TRDJ1; perhaps TRDD2 as D (5 bases). The CDR3 runs to 19 residues. V was clipped by 3 bases and J by 0 bases, with 23 bases between them. Germline V CDR1 and CDR2: TSWWSYY, QGS. CDR3 amino acids: CALGDPLPWPQPYTDKLIF. CDR3 nucleotides: TGTGCTCTTGGGGACCCACTTCCATGGCCGCAACCCTACACCGATAAACTCATCTTT.

This clone was seen more than once but under ten times. The chain employs TRDV1 and TRDJ1, with 11 nucleotides matching TRDD3. The CDR3 length is 24 residues. Germline CDR1 TSWWSYY, CDR2 QGS. V was clipped by 6 bases and J by 0 bases; unmatched bases: 30. CDR3 coding DNA: TGTGCTCTTGGTCGACGAAATTCCTATCCCCTACCTGGGGGATACCTCGGGTACACCGATAAACTCATCTTT. Translation gives CALGRRNSYPLPGGYLGYTDKLIF.

The chain is built from TRDV1 and TRDJ1; 7 bases map to TRDD3. Germline lookup yields CDR1 TSWWSYY and CDR2 QGS. There are 19 residues in the CDR3. Trimming took 0 bases from V and 1 from J; bases not matched to a gene: 14. The CDR3 DNA sequence: TGTGCTCTTGGGGAACTATTGTGGTACTGGGGAAAGTGCACCGATAAACTCATCTTT. Amino acids: CALGELLWYWGKCTDKLIF.

This clone was observed a few times. The V and J genes are TRDV1 and TRDJ1, with TRDD3 identical over 11 bases. Germline V CDR1 and CDR2: TSWWSYY, QGS. V shed 7 bases, J shed 1 base, and the junction held 11 bases outside the gene matches. The CDR3 spans 17 residues. In DNA, the CDR3 is TGTGCTCTTGTATCCAGGTCTGGGGGATACCGCACCGATAAACTCATCTTT. This encodes CALVSRSGGYRTDKLIF.

The V call is TRDV1, the J call TRDJ1; 13 bases line up with TRDD3. Per germline, CDR1 TSWWSYY and CDR2 QGS. CDR3 size: 21 residues. Trimming removed 3 bases from V and 0 bases from J; junction bases left unmatched: 16. CDR3 in amino acids: CALGDPSYTGGYDPYTDKLIF. The CDR3 bases are TGTGCTCTTGGGGATCCTTCCTACACTGGGGGATACGACCCCTACACCGATAAACTCATCTTT.

The chain couples TRDV1 to TRDJ3; TRDD3 matches at 10 bases. This CDR3 region has 27 residues. Unmatched junction bases numbered 28, after V lost 2 bases and J lost 0 bases. CDR1 is TSWWSYY and CDR2 is QGS in the germline V gene. CDR3 in amino acids: CALGEGRYFTEYWGIHHYSWDTRQMFF. The CDR3 coding sequence is TGTGCTCTTGGGGAAGGCCGGTACTTCACAGAGTACTGGGGGATCCACCACTACTCCTGGGACACCCGACAGATGTTTTTC.

No V gene call is available, although the J gene is TRDJ1. The CDR3 runs 10 residues. CDR3 amino acids: CARSPDKLIF. CDR3 coding DNA: TGCGCGCGGAGCCCCGATAAACTCATCTTT.

The chain joins TRDV1 to TRDJ1, with D hard to call. The ends were cut back, 1 base at V and 0 bases at J, with 24 bases in the middle. Germline CDR1 TSWWSYY, CDR2 QGS. This CDR3 has 20 residues. CDR3 sequence (DNA): TGTGCTCTTGGGGAACCCCTAGTTTTTACCCCTTTATCGTACACCGATAAACTCATCTTT. Translated, it gives CALGEPLVFTPLSYTDKLIF.

This clone was seen more than once but under ten times. V usage is TRDV1 and J usage is TRDJ1, with TRDD3 matching over 11 bases. The germline CDR1 and CDR2 sequences are TSWWSYY and QGS. This CDR3 region has 18 residues. V was pared by 1 base and J by 6 bases, with 13 bases of the junction left unmatched. The CDR3 here is CALGEPSSWGILPYKLIF. CDR3 coding DNA: TGTGCTCTTGGGGAACCCTCTTCCTGGGGGATACTACCGTATAAACTCATCTTT.

Only a few counts were recorded for this clone. V usage is TRDV1 and J usage is TRDJ1; D may be TRDD3 (5 bases). The CDR3 spans 17 residues. CDR1 and CDR2 (germline): TSWWSYY, QGS. The ends were cut back, 0 bases at V and 0 bases at J, with 14 bases in the middle. The CDR3 spells CALGELIRNRYTDKLIF. CDR3 DNA sequence: TGTGCTCTTGGGGAACTTATACGGAATCGGTACACCGATAAACTCATCTTT.

This clone was observed a few times. V is TRDV1 and J is TRDJ1; D possibly matches TRDD2 or TRDD3 (9 bases each). V lost 5 bases and J lost 0, with 34 bases in between. Looked up from germline, CDR1 is TSWWSYY and CDR2 is QGS. CDR3 length equals 22 residues. CDR3 bases: TGTGCTCTTGGGCCCAGGCCTTCCTACTCGGGTACTGGGGGAGCGTACACCGATAAACTCATCTTT. Its translation: CALGPRPSYSGTGGAYTDKLIF.

The chain recombines TRDV1 with TRDJ1; D call uncertain. The CDR3 extends over 17 amino acids. Germline CDR1 and CDR2: TSWWSYY and QGS. V was trimmed by 4 bases and J by 5 bases, leaving 23 bases between them. CDR3 amino acids: CALGGKRKKSPRDKLIF. The CDR3 nucleotides read TGTGCTCTTGGGGGAAAACGAAAAAAGAGTCCTCGTGATAAACTCATCTTT.

The genes are TRDV1 and TRDJ1; D is perhaps TRDD2 or TRDD3 (7 bases each). This CDR3 spans 20 amino acids. CDR1 is TSWWSYY and CDR2 is QGS in the germline V gene. V was shortened by 4 bases and J by 0 bases, with 27 bases between the two germline ends. CDR3 loop: CALGGFLPLDWGGYTDKLIF. The CDR3, as DNA: TGTGCTCTTGGGGGATTCCTACCATTAGACTGGGGAGGGTACACCGATAAACTCATCTTT.

The rearrangement links TRDV1 to TRDJ1, with 7 bases matching TRDD3. Germline V CDR1 and CDR2: TSWWSYY, QGS. This CDR3 is built from 20 residues. After removal of 4 bases from V and 0 bases from J, the junction contained 20 bases not matched to a gene. The CDR3 spells CALGALGAPVRGKNTDKLIF. Here the CDR3 DNA reads TGTGCTCTTGGGGCTCTGGGGGCCCCTGTAAGGGGAAAAAACACCGATAAACTCATCTTT.

The chain couples TRDV1 to TRDJ1, with 9 nucleotides matching TRDD3. This CDR3 has 27 amino acids. Germline lookup yields CDR1 TSWWSYY and CDR2 QGS. The V gene end was trimmed by 4 bases and the J gene end by 0 bases; junction bases not matched to a gene: 39. CDR3 region: CALGGKKWDPHFPPLGDPPRYTDKLIF. CDR3 nucleotides: TGTGCTCTTGGGGGAAAAAAATGGGACCCCCACTTCCCTCCCCTGGGGGATCCACCCCGGTACACCGATAAACTCATCTTT.

This clone has a handful of counts. V gene TRDV1 combines with J gene TRDJ1, with 9 bases lining up with TRDD3. Germline lookup yields CDR1 TSWWSYY and CDR2 QGS. The V gene end was trimmed by 5 bases and the J gene end by 2 bases; junction bases not matched to a gene: 18. The CDR3 has 19 residues. CDR3 residues: CALGPDPTRGYACTDKLIF. The CDR3 bases are TGTGCTCTTGGGCCGGATCCTACCCGGGGATACGCGTGTACCGATAAACTCATCTTT.

The gene calls are TRDV1 and TRDJ1; TRDD3 agrees at 7 bases. The CDR3 is made up of 19 amino acids. Trimming took 0 bases from V and 0 from J; bases not matched to a gene: 13. Germline V gene data show CDR1 as TSWWSYY and CDR2 as QGS. CDR3 protein: CALGELLWYWGKYTDKLIF. The CDR3 DNA reads as TGTGCTCTTGGGGAACTATTGTGGTACTGGGGAAAGTACACCGATAAACTCATCTTT.

A word on this clone: The sample has other DNA sequences that encode this CDR3 too. The rearrangement uses TRDV1 and TRDJ1, with TRDD3 identical over 10 bases. Germline CDR1 and CDR2: TSWWSYY and QGS. The J segment lost 0 bases and the V segment lost 3 bases, leaving 43 bases of the junction unmatched. This CDR3 contains 29 residues. CDR3 protein: CALGEGSPRGTGGCHSPRVFVSYTDKLIF. CDR3 nucleotide sequence: TGTGCTCTTGGGGAGGGATCCCCAAGGGGGACTGGGGGATGCCATAGCCCTAGGGTCTTCGTATCCTACACCGATAAACTCATCTTT.

The chain recombines TRDV1 with TRDJ1; TRDD3 matches at 10 bases. Germline CDR1 is TSWWSYY and CDR2 is QGS. V shed 4 bases, J shed 0 bases, and the junction held 23 bases outside the gene matches. This CDR3 spans 22 amino acids. The CDR3 DNA reads as TGTGCTCTTGGGGGAACTTCCCCAACTCGCGGTACTGGGGGATCGTACACCGATAAACTCATCTTT. This gives the protein CALGGTSPTRGTGGSYTDKLIF.

The chain carries TRDV1 and TRDJ1; 8 positions match TRDD3. Germline V gene sequence: CDR1 TSWWSYY, CDR2 QGS. The CDR3 is made up of 16 amino acids. V lost 2 bases and J lost 0; bases outside the gene matches: 5. The CDR3 here is CALGEAKGIHTDKLIF. The CDR3 bases are TGTGCTCTTGGGGAAGCAAAGGGGATACACACCGATAAACTCATCTTT.